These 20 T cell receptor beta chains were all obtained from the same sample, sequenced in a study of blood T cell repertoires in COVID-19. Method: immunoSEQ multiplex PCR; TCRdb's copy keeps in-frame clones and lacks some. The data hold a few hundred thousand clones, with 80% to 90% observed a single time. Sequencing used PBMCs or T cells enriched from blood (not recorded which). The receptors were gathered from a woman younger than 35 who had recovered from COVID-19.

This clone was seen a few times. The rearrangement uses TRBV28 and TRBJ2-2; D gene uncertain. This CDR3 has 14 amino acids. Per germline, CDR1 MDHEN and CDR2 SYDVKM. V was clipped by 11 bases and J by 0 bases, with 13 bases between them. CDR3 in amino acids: CALARSSNTGELFF. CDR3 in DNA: TGTGCCCTGGCGAGGTCATCGAACACCGGGGAGCTGTTTTTT.

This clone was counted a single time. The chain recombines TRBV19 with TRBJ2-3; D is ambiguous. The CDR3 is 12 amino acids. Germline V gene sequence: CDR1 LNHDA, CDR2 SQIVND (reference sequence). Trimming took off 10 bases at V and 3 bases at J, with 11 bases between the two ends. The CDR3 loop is CATNGGTDTQYF. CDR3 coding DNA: TGTGCCACCAACGGCGGAACAGATACGCAGTATTTT.

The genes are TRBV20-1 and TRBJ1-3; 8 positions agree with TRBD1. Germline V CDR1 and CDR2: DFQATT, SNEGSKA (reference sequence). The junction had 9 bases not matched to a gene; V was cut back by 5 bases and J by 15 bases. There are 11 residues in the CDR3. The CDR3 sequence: CSALSGGAGYF. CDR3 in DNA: TGCAGTGCTTTATCAGGGGGCGCAGGATATTTT.

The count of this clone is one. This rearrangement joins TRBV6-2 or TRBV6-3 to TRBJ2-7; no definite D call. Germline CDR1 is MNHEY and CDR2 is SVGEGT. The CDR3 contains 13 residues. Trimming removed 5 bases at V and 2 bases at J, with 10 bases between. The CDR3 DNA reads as TGTGCCAGCAGTGTGGGCTACACCTACGAGCAGTACTTC. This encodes CASSVGYTYEQYF.

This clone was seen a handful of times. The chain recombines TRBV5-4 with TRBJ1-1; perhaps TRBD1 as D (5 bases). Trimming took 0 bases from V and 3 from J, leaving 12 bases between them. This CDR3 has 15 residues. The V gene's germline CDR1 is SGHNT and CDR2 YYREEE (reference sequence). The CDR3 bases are TGTGCCAGCAGCTTGGATCGGGGGGAGGACACTGAAGCTTTCTTT. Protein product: CASSLDRGEDTEAFF. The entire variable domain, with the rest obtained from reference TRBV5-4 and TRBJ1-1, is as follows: ETGVTQSPTHLIKTRGQQVTLRCSSQSGHNTVSWYQQALGQGPQFIFQYYREEENGRGNFPPRFSGLQFPNYSSELNVNALELDDSALYLCASSLDRGEDTEAFFGQGTRLTVV.

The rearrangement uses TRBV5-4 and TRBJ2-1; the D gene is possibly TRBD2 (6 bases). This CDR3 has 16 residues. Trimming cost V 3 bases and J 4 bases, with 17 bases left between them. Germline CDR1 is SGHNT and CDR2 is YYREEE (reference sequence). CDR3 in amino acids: CASSSTTGTAYNEQFF. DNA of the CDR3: TGTGCCAGCAGCTCGACAACCGGGACTGCGTACAATGAGCAGTTCTTC.

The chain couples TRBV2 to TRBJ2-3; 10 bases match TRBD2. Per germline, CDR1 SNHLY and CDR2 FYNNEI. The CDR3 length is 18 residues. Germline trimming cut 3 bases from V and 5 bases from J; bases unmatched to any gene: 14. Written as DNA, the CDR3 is TGTGCCAGCAGTGATCCCAGCGGGGGGGCCATATCGGGAGATACGCAGTATTTT. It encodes CASSDPSGGAISGDTQYF.

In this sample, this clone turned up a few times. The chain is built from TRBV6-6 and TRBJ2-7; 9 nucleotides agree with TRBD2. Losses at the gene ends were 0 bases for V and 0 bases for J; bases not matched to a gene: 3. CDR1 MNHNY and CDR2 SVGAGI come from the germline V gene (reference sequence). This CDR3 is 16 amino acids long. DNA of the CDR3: TGTGCCAGCAGTTACTCGGGGACTAGCTTCTCCTACGAGCAGTACTTC. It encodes CASSYSGTSFSYEQYF.

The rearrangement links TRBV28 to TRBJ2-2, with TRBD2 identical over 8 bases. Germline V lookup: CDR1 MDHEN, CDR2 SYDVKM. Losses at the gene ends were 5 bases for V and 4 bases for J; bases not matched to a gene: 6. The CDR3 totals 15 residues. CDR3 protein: CASSLSAGVTGELFF. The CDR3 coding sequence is TGTGCCAGCAGTCTCTCAGCGGGAGTCACCGGGGAGCTGTTTTTT.

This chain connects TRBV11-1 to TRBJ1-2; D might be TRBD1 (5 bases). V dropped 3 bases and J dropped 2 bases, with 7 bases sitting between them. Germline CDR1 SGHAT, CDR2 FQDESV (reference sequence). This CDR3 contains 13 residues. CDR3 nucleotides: TGTGCCAGCAGCTTTTCAGGGAACTATGGCTACACCTTC. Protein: CASSFSGNYGYTF.

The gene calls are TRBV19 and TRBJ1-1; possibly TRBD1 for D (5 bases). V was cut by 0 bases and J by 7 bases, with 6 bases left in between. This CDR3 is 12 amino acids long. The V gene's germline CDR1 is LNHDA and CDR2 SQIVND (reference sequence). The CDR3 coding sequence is TGTGCCAGTAGTATAGAGGGGCGTGAAGCTTTCTTT. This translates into CASSIEGREAFF.

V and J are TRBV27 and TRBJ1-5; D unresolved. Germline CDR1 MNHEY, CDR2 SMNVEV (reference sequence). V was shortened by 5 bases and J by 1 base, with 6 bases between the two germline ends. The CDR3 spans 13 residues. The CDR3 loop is CASSTASNQPQHF. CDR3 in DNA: TGTGCCAGCAGTACAGCAAGCAATCAGCCCCAGCATTTT.

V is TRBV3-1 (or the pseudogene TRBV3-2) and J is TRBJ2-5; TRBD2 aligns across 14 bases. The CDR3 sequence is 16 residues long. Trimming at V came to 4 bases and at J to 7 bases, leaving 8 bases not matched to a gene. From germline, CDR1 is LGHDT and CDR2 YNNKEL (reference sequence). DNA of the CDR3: TGTGCCAGCAGCCTCCCGGCGGGGACTAGCGGGGGGACCCAGTACTTC. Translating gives CASSLPAGTSGGTQYF.

CDR3 protein: CASRQGLNTEAFF. The CDR3, as DNA: TGTGCCAGCAGACAGGGACTAAACACTGAAGCTTTCTTT. The chain carries TRBV9 and TRBJ1-1, with a possible D match to TRBD1 (6 bases). The germline V gene has CDR1 SGDLS and CDR2 YYNGEE. The V end was cut by 5 bases, the J end by 2 bases, with 10 bases between. The CDR3 consists of 13 residues.

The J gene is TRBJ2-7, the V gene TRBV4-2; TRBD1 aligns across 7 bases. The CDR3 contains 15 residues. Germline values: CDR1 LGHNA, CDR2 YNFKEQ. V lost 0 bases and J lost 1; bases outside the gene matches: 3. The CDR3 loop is CASSQERTGSYEQYF. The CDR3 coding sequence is TGTGCCAGCAGCCAAGAAAGGACAGGATCCTACGAGCAGTACTTC.

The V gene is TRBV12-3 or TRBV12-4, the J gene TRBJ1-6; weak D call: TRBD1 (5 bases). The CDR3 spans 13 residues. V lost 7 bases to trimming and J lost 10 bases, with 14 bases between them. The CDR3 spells CASNWGRGSPLHF. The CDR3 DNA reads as TGTGCCAGCAATTGGGGTAGGGGATCACCCCTCCACTTT.

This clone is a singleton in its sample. In nucleotides, the CDR3 is TGCGCCAGCAGCTGGGGTTGGGGGACTAGCGTTACCCAGGAAGAGACCCAGTACTTC. It specifies CASSWGWGTSVTQEETQYF. V is TRBV5-1 and J is TRBJ2-5, with 10 bases fitting TRBD2. The junction had 17 bases not matched to a gene; V was cut back by 3 bases and J by 3 bases. Per germline, CDR1 SGHRS and CDR2 YFSETQ. The CDR3 consists of 19 residues.

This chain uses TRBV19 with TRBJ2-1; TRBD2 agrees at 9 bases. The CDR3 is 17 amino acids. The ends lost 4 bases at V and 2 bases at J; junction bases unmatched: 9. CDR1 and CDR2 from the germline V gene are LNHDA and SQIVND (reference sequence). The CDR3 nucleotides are TGTGCCAGTAGTACATCTTGGCCTAGCGGGGCCTACAATGAGCAGTTCTTC. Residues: CASSTSWPSGAYNEQFF.

The CDR3 spells CASSPFSFSGVTYEQYF. In DNA, the CDR3 is TGTGCCAGCAGCCCTTTTTCGTTTAGCGGGGTAACCTACGAGCAGTACTTC. The V and J genes are TRBV7-2 and TRBJ2-7; 8 nucleotides match TRBD2. V gave up 5 bases and J gave up 2 bases; unmatched junction bases: 14. This CDR3 region has 17 residues. Germline values: CDR1 SGHTA, CDR2 FQGNSA.

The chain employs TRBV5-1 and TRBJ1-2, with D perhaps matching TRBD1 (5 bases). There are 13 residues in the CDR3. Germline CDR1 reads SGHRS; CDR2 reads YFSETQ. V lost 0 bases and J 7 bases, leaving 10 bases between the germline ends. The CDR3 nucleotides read TGCGCCAGCAGCTTGGTGGCGCAGGGTGGCTACACCTTC. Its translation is CASSLVAQGGYTF.